The text below deals with one T cell receptor (beta chain). This clone was observed a few times. Its antigen remains unidentified. No much larger clonotype is one base removed from it; base qualities were not supplied. The entry originates in a study of blood T cell repertoires in COVID-19 (dated by TCRdb to 2018 to 2020). Turning to the overall study: Samples from collaborators originated in the United States, Italy and Spain and spanned both the acute and convalescent phases of COVID-19. Samples were obtained from the ongoing ImmuneRACE study (first 160 participants) and from 1,000 to 1,500 subjects provided by 6 global collaborators. A freely available public database, intended as a resource for researchers studying the immune response to SARS-CoV-2, is where the repertoires were released. The prospective study material was composed of cDNA or gDNA derived from T cells, B-cell-depleted T cells, or PBMCs. The dataset comprised deeply sampled blood TCRbeta repertoires from subjects exposed to, actively infected with, or recovered from COVID-19. Where available, HLA class I and class II types were obtained from metadata supplied by the sample provider rather than from assay-based typing. The sample metadata nearly always contained a de-identified subject ID, COVID-19 status, age in years and sex.

The CDR3, cysteine through phenylalanine, is 16 amino acids long. The sequence is cut down to CDR3 DNA, 48 bases in frame from base 1. V loses 0 bases of germline sequence and J loses 6 bases, and the interval between the two ends is 15 bases. Via the germline V gene (reference sequence), CDR1 is LNHDA and CDR2 SQIVND. The immunoSEQ Assay, a bias-controlled multiplex PCR, was used to amplify TCRbeta CDR3 regions from genomic DNA. Turning to the authors' computational methods: Within the assay, amplification of reference gene primers was used to estimate how many nucleated cells each sample contained. Sequence reads were collapsed and filtered to measure the absolute abundance of every unique TCRbeta CDR3 rearrangement. For each sample, productive Simpson clonality was calculated as the square root of Simpson's diversity index over productive rearrangements. Not all clones reach the TCRdb copy of this immuneACCESS table, which keeps in-frame sequences only. Checked studies attribute under half of the gap to unresolved V genes and leave the rest unexplained. V and J calls and clone size follow that table, whereas D and trimming were derived from the DNA. Within this sample are roughly 250,000 clones, with around 90% of them counted one time only. Of the sample, approximately 0.9% falls within the top ten clones.

Enrolling through a virtual design, the prospective study's participants ranged in age from roughly 18 to 90 years and lived across roughly 23 United States geographic areas. In the prospective study, cohorts were assigned on the basis of participant-reported clinical history obtained from a screening survey and a study questionnaire. Exposed participants had been in contact with someone with a PCR-confirmed or clinician-diagnosed COVID-19 case within 2 weeks of study entry. Each participant in the prospective study had whole blood, serum and a nasopharyngeal or oropharyngeal swab collected by mobile phlebotomists. Prospective study participants could optionally give additional blood draws and questionnaires over a roughly two-month period. Blood samples from the prospective study were shipped frozen or at room temperature prior to DNA extraction. Broader findings and caveats from the paper: Clinical and demographic metadata were provided uncurated, with the amount varying by source and participant.

The chain is made from TRBV19 and TRBJ2-1; 5 matching bases give a weak D call of TRBD1. The origin of this receptor is a man aged 50 or older who had been exposed to COVID-19. Sequencing was done on a sample of PBMCs or T cells enriched from blood (not recorded which). The DNA sequence is given as TGTGCCAGTAGTATAGATGGGGCTAATGTCATCAATGAGCAGTTCTTC. Its coded protein is CASSIDGANVINEQFF.